This entry concerns a single T cell receptor (beta chain). Its target antigen remains unknown. Base qualities are not provided; no much larger clone lies one nucleotide away. The immunoSEQ Assay, a bias-controlled multiplex PCR, was used to amplify TCRbeta CDR3 regions from genomic DNA. The study's own analysis went as follows. The number of nucleated cells in each sample was estimated by amplification of reference gene primers within the assay. Sequence reads were collapsed and filtered to measure the absolute abundance of every unique TCRbeta CDR3 rearrangement. For each sample, productive Simpson clonality was calculated by taking the square root of Simpson's diversity index across productive rearrangements. The table comes from immuneACCESS by way of TCRdb, which keeps in-frame sequences with V and J called. Part of the clones is missing from these tables; in studies checked, under half for an unresolved V gene and the rest for unknown reasons. V and J calls plus clone size are reproduced from that table; the DNA served to infer D and trimming. The table for this sample lists 300,000 to 350,000 clones; around 90% of them were counted only once. Clones ranked in the top ten supply around 6.8% of the sample.

At one collaborating source in Seattle, patients were enrolled during active infection and were followed longitudinally through the course of disease. Collaborating institutions collected whole blood in K2EDTA tubes following their own protocols. For TCRbeta analysis, collaborators shipped samples in one of three forms: frozen whole blood, isolated PBMCs, or DNA extracted from either of those sample types. This specimen belongs to a study of blood T cell repertoires in COVID-19 (TCRdb year 2020). About the full investigation: The collaborator samples originated in the United States, Italy and Spain and spanned the acute and convalescent phases of COVID-19. The samples were drawn from two sources: the first 160 participants of the ongoing ImmuneRACE study, and fewer than 1,500 subjects contributed by 6 global collaborators. The repertoires were released in a freely available public database intended as a resource for research on the immune response to SARS-CoV-2. The material from the prospective study consisted of cDNA or gDNA derived from T cells, B-cell-depleted T cells, or PBMCs. The sample metadata nearly always contained a de-identified subject ID, COVID-19 status, age in years and sex. Deeply sampled blood TCRbeta repertoires from subjects exposed to, actively infected with, or recovered from COVID-19 were included in the dataset. Where available, HLA class I and class II types were taken from metadata supplied by the sample provider and were not determined by assay-based typing. What the authors observed across the whole study: The quantity of clinical and demographic metadata differed by source and by participant and was supplied without curation.

CDR1 and CDR2 are read off the germline V gene as SGHRS and YFSETQ. The junction shows trimming of 0 bases on V and 5 bases on J, and the gene matches do not reach 3 bases of it. Counted from cysteine to phenylalanine, this CDR3 has 14 amino acids. Solely the CDR3 DNA is kept, with 42 bases framed from the first base. The clonotype was recovered from a woman aged 25-40 years with COVID-19, enrolled during active disease. Sequenced input: peripheral blood. This sequence uses TRBV5-1 and TRBJ2-7; 9 central nucleotides agree with TRBD1. The sequenced DNA: TGCGCCAGCAGCTTGGGGACAGGGGTCCACGAGCAGTACTTC. This translates into CASSLGTGVHEQYF.